The rows below give T cell receptor beta chains drawn from one sample of a study of Tregs in tolerant kidney transplant recipients. Data came from immunoSEQ multiplex PCR; TCRdb stores just in-frame clones and leaves some out. Of hundreds of thousands of clones listed, around 81% were seen once; the top ten hold roughly 0.67%. Sequencing was performed on CD4+ T cells from blood. These TCRs come from a human donor in good health. CDR3s include the opening cysteine and the closing phenylalanine or tryptophan. D genes are given only for firm matches. Clone size is not always given. Where it is, it says once, few, many or a class for expanded clones.

d_call,v_call,clone_size,j_call,cdr3_aa,cdr3_nt
.,TRBV7-9,.,TRBJ2-1,CASSLDRGGYNEQFF,TGTGCCAGCAGCTTAGACAGGGGGGGATACAATGAGCAGTTCTTC
.,TRBV6-1,.,TRBJ1-5,CASSEMGGNNQPQHF,TGTGCCAGCAGTGAGATGGGGGGGAATAATCAGCCCCAGCATTTT
TRBD1,TRBV2,.,TRBJ1-1,CASRAEQGHNTEAFF,TGTGCCAGCAGAGCGGAACAGGGGCACAACACTGAAGCTTTCTTT
TRBD2,TRBV5-6,.,TRBJ2-1,CASSPAGGYNEQFF,TGTGCCAGCAGCCCAGCGGGAGGGTACAATGAGCAGTTCTTC
.,TRBV5-1,.,TRBJ1-4,CASSLAGGNNEKLFF,TGCGCCAGCAGCTTGGCAGGAGGGAATAATGAAAAACTGTTTTTT
TRBD1,TRBV7-9,.,TRBJ1-4,CASSLGQGGEKLFF,TGTGCCAGCAGCTTAGGACAGGGGGGTGAAAAACTGTTTTTT
.,TRBV19,.,TRBJ1-1,CASWGGQWNTEAFF,TGTGCCAGTTGGGGGGGGCAGTGGAACACTGAAGCTTTCTTT
.,TRBV11-2,.,TRBJ2-7,CASSLGTRGGYEQYF,TGTGCCAGCAGCTTAGGAACCAGGGGAGGCTACGAGCAGTACTTC
.,TRBV5-4,.,TRBJ2-3,CASSPWSTDTQYF,TGTGCCAGCAGCCCCTGGAGCACAGATACGCAGTATTTT
TRBD1,TRBV15,.,TRBJ1-2,CATSRRTGEYYGYTF,TGTGCCACCAGCAGGCGGACAGGGGAATACTATGGCTACACCTTC
TRBD1,TRBV5-1,.,TRBJ1-1,CASSQTGSHTEAFF,TGCGCCAGCAGCCAGACAGGGTCACACACTGAAGCTTTCTTT
.,TRBV5-5,.,TRBJ1-2,CASSLEGKGWGYGYTF,TGTGCCAGCAGCCTCGAAGGGAAGGGTTGGGGCTATGGCTACACCTTC
.,TRBV10-1,.,TRBJ2-5,CASSEPGETQYF,TGCGCCAGCAGTGAGCCGGGGGAGACCCAGTACTTC
.,TRBV7-2,few,TRBJ2-7,CASSLRDPSYEQYF,TGTGCCAGCAGCTTAAGGGACCCATCCTACGAGCAGTACTTC
.,TRBV28,.,TRBJ1-2,CASSLSRRIGYGYTF,TGTGCCAGCAGTCTTTCCAGGAGGATAGGCTATGGCTACACCTTC
TRBD2,TRBV5-1,.,TRBJ2-7,CASSLGGTGGRYEQYF,TGCGCCAGCAGCTTGGGAGGGACGGGAGGGAGGTACGAGCAGTACTTC
TRBD1,TRBV5-1,.,TRBJ1-2,CASSVTQGDYGYTF,TGCGCCAGCAGCGTGACACAGGGGGACTATGGCTACACCTTC
.,TRBV30,.,TRBJ2-5,CAWSVKSLGEETQYF,TGTGCCTGGAGCGTAAAATCACTGGGGGAAGAGACCCAGTACTTC
TRBD2,TRBV10-1,.,TRBJ2-2,CATPCGGVGTGELFF,TGCGCCACGCCTTGTGGGGGGGTTGGCACCGGGGAGCTGTTTTTT
.,TRBV6-5,.,TRBJ2-5,CASSYLSGQGAETQYF,TGTGCCAGCAGTTACCTGTCGGGTCAGGGAGCGGAGACCCAGTACTTC
.,TRBV5-1,.,TRBJ2-3,CASSLQGSTDTQYF,TGCGCCAGCAGCTTGCAGGGAAGCACAGATACGCAGTATTTT
.,TRBV23-1,.,TRBJ2-3,CASSQSTGDTQYF,TGCGCCAGCAGTCAATCAACAGGCGATACGCAGTATTTT
.,TRBV21-1,once,TRBJ1-5,CASSRARGPISNQPQHF,TGTGCCAGCAGCAGAGCCCGCGGACCCATTAGCAATCAGCCCCAGCATTTT
TRBD2,TRBV6-5,.,TRBJ2-2,CASSWTSGNTGELFF,TGTGCCAGCAGTTGGACTAGCGGTAACACCGGGGAGCTGTTTTTT
TRBD1,TRBV5-4,few,TRBJ1-1,CASSLDIGGALTEAFF,TGTGCCAGCAGCTTGGACATAGGGGGCGCATTGACTGAAGCTTTCTTT
.,TRBV14,.,TRBJ2-1,CASSQESIGGNNNEQFF,TGTGCCAGCAGCCAAGAATCTATCGGGGGTAATAACAATGAGCAGTTCTTC
TRBD1,TRBV6-5,few,TRBJ2-7,CASSKPGQRTEQYF,TGTGCCAGCAGTAAGCCGGGACAGAGAACCGAGCAGTACTTC
.,TRBV5-4,.,TRBJ1-4,CASSWDRSTNEKLFF,TGTGCCAGCAGCTGGGACCGGTCAACTAATGAAAAACTGTTTTTT
.,TRBV18,.,TRBJ1-1,CATRVSTTEAFF,TGTGCCACCCGGGTTTCCACCACTGAAGCTTTCTTT
.,TRBV2,.,TRBJ2-5,CASSYQETQYF,TGTGCCAGCTCGTACCAAGAGACCCAGTACTTC
TRBD2,TRBV19,.,TRBJ2-2,CASSRPLGGGASGELFF,TGTGCCAGTAGTAGGCCCCTAGGCGGGGGGGCCTCAGGGGAGCTGTTTTTT
.,TRBV2,.,TRBJ1-2,CASSTSAPINYGYTF,TGTGCCAGCAGTACTTCTGCCCCGATTAACTATGGCTACACCTTC
TRBD1,TRBV19,.,TRBJ2-3,CATGQGAIGTDTQYF,TGTGCCACCGGACAGGGGGCAATAGGCACAGATACGCAGTATTTT
.,TRBV21-1,.,TRBJ1-1,CASSIIDRDNTEAFF,TGTGCCAGCAGCATTATCGACAGGGATAACACTGAAGCTTTCTTT